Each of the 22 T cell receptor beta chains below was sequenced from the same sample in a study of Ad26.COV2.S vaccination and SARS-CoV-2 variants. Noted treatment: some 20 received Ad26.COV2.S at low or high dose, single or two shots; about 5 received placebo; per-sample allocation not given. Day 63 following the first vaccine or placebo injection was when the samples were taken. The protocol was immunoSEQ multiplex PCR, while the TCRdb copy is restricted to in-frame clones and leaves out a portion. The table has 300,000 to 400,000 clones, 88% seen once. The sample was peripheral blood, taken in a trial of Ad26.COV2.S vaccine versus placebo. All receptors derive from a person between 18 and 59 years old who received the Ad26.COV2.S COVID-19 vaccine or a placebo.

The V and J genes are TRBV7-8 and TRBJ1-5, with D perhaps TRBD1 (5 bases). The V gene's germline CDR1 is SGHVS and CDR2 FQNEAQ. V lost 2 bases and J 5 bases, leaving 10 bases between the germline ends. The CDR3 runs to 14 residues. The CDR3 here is CASSLSQGDQPQHF. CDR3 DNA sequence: TGTGCCAGCAGCTTATCGCAGGGTGATCAGCCCCAGCATTTT. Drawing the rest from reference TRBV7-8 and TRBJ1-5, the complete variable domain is GAGVSQSPRYKVAKRGQDVALRCDPISGHVSLFWYQQALGQGPEFLTYFQNEAQLDKSGLPSDRFFAERPEGSVSTLKIQRTQQEDSAVYLCASSLSQGDQPQHFGDGTRLSIL.

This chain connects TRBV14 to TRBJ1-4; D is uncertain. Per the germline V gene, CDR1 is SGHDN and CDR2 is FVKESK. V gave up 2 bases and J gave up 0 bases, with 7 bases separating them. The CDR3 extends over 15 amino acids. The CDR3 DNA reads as TGTGCCAGCAGCCAAATACGGTCAACTAATGAAAAACTGTTTTTT. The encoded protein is CASSQIRSTNEKLFF.

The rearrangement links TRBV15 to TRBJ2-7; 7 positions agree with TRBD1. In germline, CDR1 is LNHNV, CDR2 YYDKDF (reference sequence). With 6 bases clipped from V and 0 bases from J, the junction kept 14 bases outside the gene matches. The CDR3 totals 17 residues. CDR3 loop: CATRKEVPRQGSYEQYF. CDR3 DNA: TGTGCCACCAGAAAAGAGGTCCCAAGACAGGGCTCCTACGAGCAGTACTTC.

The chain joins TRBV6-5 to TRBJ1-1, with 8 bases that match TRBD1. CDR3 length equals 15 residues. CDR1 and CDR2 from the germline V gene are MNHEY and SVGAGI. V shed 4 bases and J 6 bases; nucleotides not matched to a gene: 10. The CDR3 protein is CASSSRTGRGSEAFF. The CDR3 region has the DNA TGTGCCAGCAGTTCTCGGACAGGGCGAGGTTCTGAAGCTTTCTTT.

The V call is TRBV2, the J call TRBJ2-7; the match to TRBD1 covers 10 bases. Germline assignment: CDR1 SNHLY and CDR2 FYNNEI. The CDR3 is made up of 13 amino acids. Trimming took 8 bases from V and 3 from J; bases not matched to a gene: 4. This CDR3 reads CASGRDRGYEQYF. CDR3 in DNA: TGTGCCAGCGGACGGGACAGGGGCTACGAGCAGTACTTC.

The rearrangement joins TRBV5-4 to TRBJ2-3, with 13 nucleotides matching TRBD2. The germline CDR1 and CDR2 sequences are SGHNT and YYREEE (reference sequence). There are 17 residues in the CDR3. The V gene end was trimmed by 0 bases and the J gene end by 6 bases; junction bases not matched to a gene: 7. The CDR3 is CASSLELAGGQSDTQYF. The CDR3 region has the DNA TGTGCCAGCAGCTTGGAACTAGCGGGGGGGCAATCTGATACGCAGTATTTT.

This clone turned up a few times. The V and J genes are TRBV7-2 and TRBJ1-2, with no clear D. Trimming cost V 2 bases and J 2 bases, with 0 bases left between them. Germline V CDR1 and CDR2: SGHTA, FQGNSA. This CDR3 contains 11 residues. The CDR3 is CASSLNYGYTF. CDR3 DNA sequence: TGTGCCAGCAGCTTAAACTATGGCTACACCTTC. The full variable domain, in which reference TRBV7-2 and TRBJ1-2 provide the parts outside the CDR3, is GAGVSQSPSNKVTEKGKDVELRCDPISGHTALYWYRQSLGQGLEFLIYFQGNSAPDKSGLPSDRFSAERTGGSVSTLTIQRTQQEDSAVYLCASSLNYGYTFGSGTRLTVV.

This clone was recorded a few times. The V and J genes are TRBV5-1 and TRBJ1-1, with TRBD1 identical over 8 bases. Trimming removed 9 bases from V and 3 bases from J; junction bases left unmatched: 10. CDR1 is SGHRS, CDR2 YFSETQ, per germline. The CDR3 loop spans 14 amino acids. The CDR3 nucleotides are TGCGCCACCCGAACCTACAGGGGGGACACTGAAGCTTTCTTT. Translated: CATRTYRGDTEAFF.

The CDR3 is CASSYSTGANVLTF. In nucleotides, the CDR3 is TGTGCCAGCAGTTACTCGACTGGGGCCAACGTCCTGACTTTC. The rearrangement joins TRBV6-5 to TRBJ2-6; D unresolved. The germline gives CDR1 MNHEY, CDR2 SVGAGI. The CDR3 totals 14 residues. Trimming removed 0 bases from V and 2 bases from J, with 2 bases in between.

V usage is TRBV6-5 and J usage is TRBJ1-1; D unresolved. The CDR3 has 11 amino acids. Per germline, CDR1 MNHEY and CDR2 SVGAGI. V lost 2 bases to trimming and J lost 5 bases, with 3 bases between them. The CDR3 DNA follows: TGTGCCAGCAGTTACGGGACTGAAGCTTTCTTT. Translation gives CASSYGTEAFF.

For the CDR3, the DNA is TGTGCCAGCAGCTTTCTCCGGACAGCAACTAATGAAAAACTGTTTTTT. Translated, it gives CASSFLRTATNEKLFF. The rearrangement links TRBV5-6 to TRBJ1-4, with D possibly being TRBD1 (6 bases). CDR3 length: 16 amino acids. Per the germline V gene, CDR1 is SGHDT and CDR2 is YYEEEE. The V and J ends lost 2 bases and 0 bases respectively, with 11 bases between them.

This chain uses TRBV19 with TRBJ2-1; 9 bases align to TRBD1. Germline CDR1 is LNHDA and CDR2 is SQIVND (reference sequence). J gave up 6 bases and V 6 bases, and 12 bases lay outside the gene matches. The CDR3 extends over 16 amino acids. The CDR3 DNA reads TGTGCCAGTAGCCGCAACGGACAGGGGTTGAGCAATGAGCAGTTCTTC. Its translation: CASSRNGQGLSNEQFF. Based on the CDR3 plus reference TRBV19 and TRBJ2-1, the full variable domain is DGGITQSPKYLFRKEGQNVTLSCEQNLNHDAMYWYRQDPGQGLRLIYYSQIVNDFQKGDIAEGYSVSREKKESFPLTVTSAQKNPTAFYLCASSRNGQGLSNEQFFGPGTRLTVL.

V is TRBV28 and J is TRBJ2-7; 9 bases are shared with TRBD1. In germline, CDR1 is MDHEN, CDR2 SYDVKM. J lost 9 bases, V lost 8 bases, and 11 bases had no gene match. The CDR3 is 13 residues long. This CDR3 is CASLGVQGASQYF. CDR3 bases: TGTGCCAGCCTTGGGGTACAGGGGGCTTCGCAGTACTTC.

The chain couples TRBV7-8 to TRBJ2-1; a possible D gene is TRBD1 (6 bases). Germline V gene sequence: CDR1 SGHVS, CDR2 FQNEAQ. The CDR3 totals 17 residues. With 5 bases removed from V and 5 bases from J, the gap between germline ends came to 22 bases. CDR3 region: CASSPLASPRGHNEQFF. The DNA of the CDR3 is TGTGCCAGCAGCCCCCTGGCCTCGCCCAGGGGCCACAATGAGCAGTTCTTC.

The CDR3 DNA follows: TGTGCTAGTGCTCCCCCCGGGAACATGGGACAAGAGACCCAGTACTTC. It specifies CASAPPGNMGQETQYF. The chain couples TRBV12-5 to TRBJ2-5; D possibly corresponds to TRBD2 (5 bases). CDR1 and CDR2 (germline): LGHNT, FRNRAP. Trimming took 7 bases from V and 2 from J, leaving 20 bases between them. This CDR3 has 16 residues.

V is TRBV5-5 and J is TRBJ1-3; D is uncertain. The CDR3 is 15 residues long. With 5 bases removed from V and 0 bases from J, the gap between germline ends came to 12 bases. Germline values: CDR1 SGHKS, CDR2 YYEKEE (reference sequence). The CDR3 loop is CASSFSFTSGNTIYF. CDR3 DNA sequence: TGTGCCAGCAGTTTCTCGTTCACCTCTGGAAACACCATATATTTT.

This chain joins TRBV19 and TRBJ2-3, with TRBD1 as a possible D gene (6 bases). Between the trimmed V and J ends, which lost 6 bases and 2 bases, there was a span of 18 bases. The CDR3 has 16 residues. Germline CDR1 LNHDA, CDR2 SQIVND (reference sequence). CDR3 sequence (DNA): TGTGCCAGTAGCCCCAGGGCCCGGACAGCCACAGATACGCAGTATTTT. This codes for CASSPRARTATDTQYF.

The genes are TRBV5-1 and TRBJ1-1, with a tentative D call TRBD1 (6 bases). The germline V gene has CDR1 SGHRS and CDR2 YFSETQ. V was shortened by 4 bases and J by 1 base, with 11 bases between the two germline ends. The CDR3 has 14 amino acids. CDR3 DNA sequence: TGCGCCAGCAGCAGGACAGCGGGGAACACTGAAGCTTTCTTT. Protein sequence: CASSRTAGNTEAFF.

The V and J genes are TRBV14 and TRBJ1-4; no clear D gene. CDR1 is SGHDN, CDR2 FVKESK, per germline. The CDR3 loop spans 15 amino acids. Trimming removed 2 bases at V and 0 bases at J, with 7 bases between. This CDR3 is CASSQIESTNEKLFF. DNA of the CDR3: TGTGCCAGCAGCCAAATAGAGTCAACTAATGAAAAACTGTTTTTT.

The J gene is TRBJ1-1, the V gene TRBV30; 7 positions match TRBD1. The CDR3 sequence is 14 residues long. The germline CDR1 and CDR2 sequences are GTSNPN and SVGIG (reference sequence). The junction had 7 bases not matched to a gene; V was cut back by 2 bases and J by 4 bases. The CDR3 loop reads CAWSNRGDLTEAFF. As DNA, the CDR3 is TGTGCCTGGAGTAACAGGGGAGATCTCACTGAAGCTTTCTTT.

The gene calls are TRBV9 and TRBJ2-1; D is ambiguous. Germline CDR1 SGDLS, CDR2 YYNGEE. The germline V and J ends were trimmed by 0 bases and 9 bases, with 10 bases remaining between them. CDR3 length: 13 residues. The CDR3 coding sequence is TGTGCCAGCAGCGTAGGTACCCCTGGTGAGCAGTTCTTC. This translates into CASSVGTPGEQFF.

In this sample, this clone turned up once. The CDR3 DNA reads as TGTGCCAGCAGCTTGACCGGGCCTACGGACGGAGATCAGCCCCAGCATTTT. The encoded protein is CASSLTGPTDGDQPQHF. The rearrangement joins TRBV7-9 to TRBJ1-5; D is uncertain. The CDR3 runs 17 residues. Germline-derived CDR1 and CDR2 are SEHNR and FQNEAQ (reference sequence). Trimming took off 3 bases at V and 5 bases at J, with 20 bases between the two ends.